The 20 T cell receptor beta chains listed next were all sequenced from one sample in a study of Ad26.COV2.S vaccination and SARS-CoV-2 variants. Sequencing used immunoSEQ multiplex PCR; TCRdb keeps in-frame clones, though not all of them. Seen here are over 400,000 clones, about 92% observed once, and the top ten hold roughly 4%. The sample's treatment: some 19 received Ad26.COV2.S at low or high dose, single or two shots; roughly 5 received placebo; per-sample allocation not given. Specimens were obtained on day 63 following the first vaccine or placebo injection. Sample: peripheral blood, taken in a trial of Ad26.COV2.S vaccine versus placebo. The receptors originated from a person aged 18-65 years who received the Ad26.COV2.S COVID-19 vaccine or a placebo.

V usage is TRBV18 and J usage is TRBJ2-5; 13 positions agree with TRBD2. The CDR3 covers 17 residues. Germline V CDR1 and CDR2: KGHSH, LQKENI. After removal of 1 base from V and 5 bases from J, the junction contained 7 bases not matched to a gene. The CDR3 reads CASSPRTSGRAGETQYF. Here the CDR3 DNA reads TGTGCCAGCTCACCACGAACTAGCGGGAGGGCCGGCGAGACCCAGTACTTC.

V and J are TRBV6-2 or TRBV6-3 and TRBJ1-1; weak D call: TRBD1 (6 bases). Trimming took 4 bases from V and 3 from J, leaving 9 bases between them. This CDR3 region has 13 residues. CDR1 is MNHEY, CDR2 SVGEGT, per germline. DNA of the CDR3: TGTGCCAGCAGTTTACGGACAGACACTGAAGCTTTCTTT. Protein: CASSLRTDTEAFF.

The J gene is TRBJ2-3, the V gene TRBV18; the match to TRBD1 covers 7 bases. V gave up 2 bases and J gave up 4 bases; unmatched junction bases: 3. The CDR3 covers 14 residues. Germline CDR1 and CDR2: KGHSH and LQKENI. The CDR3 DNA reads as TGTGCCAGCTCACCAAGGCAGGGGGCAGATACGCAGTATTTT. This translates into CASSPRQGADTQYF.

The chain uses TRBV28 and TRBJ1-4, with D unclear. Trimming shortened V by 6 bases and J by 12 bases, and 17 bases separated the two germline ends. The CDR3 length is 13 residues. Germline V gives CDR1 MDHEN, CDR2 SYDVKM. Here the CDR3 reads CASRHTSETQLFF. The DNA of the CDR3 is TGTGCCAGCAGACATACCTCGGAGACACAACTGTTTTTT.

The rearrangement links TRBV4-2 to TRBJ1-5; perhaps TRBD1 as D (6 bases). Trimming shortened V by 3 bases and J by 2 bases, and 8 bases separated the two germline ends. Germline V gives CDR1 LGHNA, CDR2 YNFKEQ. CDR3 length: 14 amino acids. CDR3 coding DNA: TGTGCCAGCAGCCAGGGGGCGGGCAATCAGCCCCAGCATTTT. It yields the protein CASSQGAGNQPQHF.

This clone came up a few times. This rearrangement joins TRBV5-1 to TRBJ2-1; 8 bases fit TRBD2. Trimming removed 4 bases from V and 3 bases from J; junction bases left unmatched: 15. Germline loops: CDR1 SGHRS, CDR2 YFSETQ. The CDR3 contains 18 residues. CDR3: CASSPASGRAQIYNEQFF. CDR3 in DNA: TGCGCCAGCAGCCCCGCGAGCGGGAGAGCCCAAATCTACAATGAGCAGTTCTTC. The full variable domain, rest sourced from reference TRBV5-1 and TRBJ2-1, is KAGVTQTPRYLIKTRGQQVTLSCSPISGHRSVSWYQQTPGQGLQFLFEYFSETQRNKGNFPGRFSGRQFSNSRSEMNVSTLELGDSALYLCASSPASGRAQIYNEQFFGPGTRLTVL.

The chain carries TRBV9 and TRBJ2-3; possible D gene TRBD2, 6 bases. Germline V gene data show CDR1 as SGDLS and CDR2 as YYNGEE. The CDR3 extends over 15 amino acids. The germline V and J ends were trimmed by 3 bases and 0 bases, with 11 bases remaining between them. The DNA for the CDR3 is TGTGCCAGCAGCGCCCTGCGGGGAAGCACAGATACGCAGTATTTT. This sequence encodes CASSALRGSTDTQYF.

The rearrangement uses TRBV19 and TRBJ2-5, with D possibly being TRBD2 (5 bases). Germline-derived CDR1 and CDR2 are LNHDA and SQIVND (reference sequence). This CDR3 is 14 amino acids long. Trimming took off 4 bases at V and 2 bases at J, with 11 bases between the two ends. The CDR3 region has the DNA TGTGCCAGTAGTAACCCGGGATATCAAGAGACCCAGTACTTC. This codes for CASSNPGYQETQYF.

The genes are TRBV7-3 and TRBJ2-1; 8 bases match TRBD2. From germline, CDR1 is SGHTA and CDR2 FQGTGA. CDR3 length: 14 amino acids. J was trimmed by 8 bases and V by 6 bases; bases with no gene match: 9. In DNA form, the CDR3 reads TGTGCCAGCAGTAGGAGCGGGAGTAGGTATGAGCAGTTCTTC. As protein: CASSRSGSRYEQFF.

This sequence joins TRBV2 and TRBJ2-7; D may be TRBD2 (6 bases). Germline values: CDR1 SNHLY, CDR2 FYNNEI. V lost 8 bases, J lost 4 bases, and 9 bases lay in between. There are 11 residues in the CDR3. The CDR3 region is CASLAQYEQYF. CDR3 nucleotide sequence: TGTGCCAGCCTAGCGCAGTACGAGCAGTACTTC.

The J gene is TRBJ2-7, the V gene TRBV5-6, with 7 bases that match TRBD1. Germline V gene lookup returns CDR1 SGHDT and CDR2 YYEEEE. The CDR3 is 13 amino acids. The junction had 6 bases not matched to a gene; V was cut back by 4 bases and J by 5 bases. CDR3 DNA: TGTGCCAGCAGCGTGACAGGGTCCGACGAGCAGTACTTC. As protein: CASSVTGSDEQYF.

The CDR3 region is CASSPGEIATNEKLFF. The CDR3 coding sequence is TGTGCCAGCAGCCCCGGGGAGATCGCAACTAATGAAAAACTGTTTTTT. The chain uses TRBV7-9 and TRBJ1-4; D is undetermined. Germline CDR1 is SEHNR and CDR2 is FQNEAQ (reference sequence). Deletions cut 5 bases from V and 0 bases from J, with 13 bases between. This CDR3 has 16 amino acids. Drawing the rest from reference TRBV7-9 and TRBJ1-4, the complete variable domain is DTGVSQNPRHKITKRGQNVTFRCDPISEHNRLYWYRQTLGQGPEFLTYFQNEAQLEKSRLLSDRFSAERPKGSFSTLEIQRTEQGDSAMYLCASSPGEIATNEKLFFGSGTQLSVL.

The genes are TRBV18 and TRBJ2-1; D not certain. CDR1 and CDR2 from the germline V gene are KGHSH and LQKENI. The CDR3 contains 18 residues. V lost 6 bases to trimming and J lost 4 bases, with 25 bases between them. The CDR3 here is CASSNQDRSPPFYNEQFF. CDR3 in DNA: TGTGCCAGCTCGAATCAAGATAGATCTCCGCCATTTTACAATGAGCAGTTCTTC.

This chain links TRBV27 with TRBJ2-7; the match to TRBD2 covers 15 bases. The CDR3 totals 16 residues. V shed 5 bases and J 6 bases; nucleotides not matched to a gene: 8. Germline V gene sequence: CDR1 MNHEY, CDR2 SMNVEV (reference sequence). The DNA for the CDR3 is TGTGCCAGCAGTAACACCGGGACTAGCGGGAGGCCCGAGCAGTACTTC. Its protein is CASSNTGTSGRPEQYF.

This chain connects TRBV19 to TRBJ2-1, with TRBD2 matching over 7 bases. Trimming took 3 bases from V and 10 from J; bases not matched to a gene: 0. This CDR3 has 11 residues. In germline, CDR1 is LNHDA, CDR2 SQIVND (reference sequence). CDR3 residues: CASSIGGEQFF. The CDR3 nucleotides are TGTGCCAGTAGTATCGGGGGGGAGCAGTTCTTC.

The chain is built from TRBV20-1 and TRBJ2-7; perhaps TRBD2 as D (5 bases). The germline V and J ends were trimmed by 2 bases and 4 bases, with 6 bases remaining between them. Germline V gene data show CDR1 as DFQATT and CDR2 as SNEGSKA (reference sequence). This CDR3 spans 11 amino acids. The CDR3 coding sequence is TGCAGTGCTAGAAGGGAGTACGAGCAGTACTTC. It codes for CSARREYEQYF.

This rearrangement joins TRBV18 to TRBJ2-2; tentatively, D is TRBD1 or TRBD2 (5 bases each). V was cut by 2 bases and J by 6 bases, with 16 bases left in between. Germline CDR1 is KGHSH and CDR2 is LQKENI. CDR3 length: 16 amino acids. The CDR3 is CASSPFRDPGAGELFF. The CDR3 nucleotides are TGTGCCAGCTCACCATTCCGGGACCCCGGGGCCGGGGAGCTGTTTTTT.

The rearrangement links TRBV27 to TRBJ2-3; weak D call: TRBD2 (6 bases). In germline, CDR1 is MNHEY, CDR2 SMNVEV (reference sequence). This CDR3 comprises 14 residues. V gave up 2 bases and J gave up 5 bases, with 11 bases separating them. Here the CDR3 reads CASSLPGVIDTQYF. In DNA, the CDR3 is TGTGCCAGCAGTTTACCGGGAGTAATAGATACGCAGTATTTT.

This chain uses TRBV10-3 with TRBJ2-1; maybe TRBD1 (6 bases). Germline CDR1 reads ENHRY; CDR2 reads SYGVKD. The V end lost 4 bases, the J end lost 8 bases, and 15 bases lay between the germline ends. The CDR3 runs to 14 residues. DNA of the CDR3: TGTGCCATCAGTGCCCGGGACATATCCGATGAGCAGTTCTTC. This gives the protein CAISARDISDEQFF.

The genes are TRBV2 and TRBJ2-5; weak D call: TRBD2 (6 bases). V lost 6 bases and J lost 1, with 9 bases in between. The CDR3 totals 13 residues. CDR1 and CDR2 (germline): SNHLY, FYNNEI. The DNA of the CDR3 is TGTGCCAGCAGCGGGGGAGTCCAAGAGACCCAGTACTTC. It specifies CASSGGVQETQYF.